The 30 T cell receptor beta chains listed next were all sequenced from one sample in a study of T cell repertoires in cytomegalovirus infection. TCRdb reprocessed the reads with MiXCR, giving one entry per CDR3 protein. The sample records approximately 630,000 distinct CDR3 sequences, less than 25% being singletons. Sequencing was done on a sample of CD8+ T cells from PBMCs. The receptors stem from a human donor in good health (CMV status not recorded). Some clones in this sample may be carry-over from other donors' samples.

This clonotype was seen ten or more times. The rearrangement joins TRBV7-9 to TRBJ2-1; D may be TRBD1 (6 bases). Trimming left V 10 bases short and J 8 bases short, with 18 bases between. CDR3 length: 13 residues. The germline V gene has CDR1 SEHNR and CDR2 FQNEAQ (reference sequence). The DNA for the CDR3 is TGTGCCACTACAGGGTCCTCCGGCTATGAGCAGTTCTTC. This gives the protein CATTGSSGYEQFF.

The table lists this clonotype with many counts. V is TRBV12-3 or TRBV12-4 and J is TRBJ1-1; D is undetermined. CDR3 length: 13 amino acids. V was cut by 2 bases and J by 3 bases, with 7 bases left in between. The CDR3 region is CASSLWSDTEAFF. CDR3 in DNA: TGTGCCAGCAGTTTATGGTCAGACACTGAAGCTTTCTTT.

This clonotype was picked up many times. The rearrangement uses TRBV7-6 and TRBJ2-6; 8 bases agree with TRBD2. Germline-derived CDR1 and CDR2 are SGHVS and FNYEAQ. This CDR3 is built from 16 residues. V shed 5 bases, J shed 1 base, and the junction held 4 bases outside the gene matches. Here the CDR3 DNA reads TGTGCCAGCAGCCCGGGGGGGATTTCTGGGGCCAACGTCCTGACTTTC. Its protein is CASSPGGISGANVLTF.

This clonotype was observed at least ten times. The chain carries TRBV11-2 and TRBJ2-1; D may be TRBD2 (5 bases). The CDR3 runs 14 residues. Trimming took off 5 bases at V and 6 bases at J, with 14 bases between the two ends. Germline V gives CDR1 SGHAT, CDR2 FQNNGV. The CDR3 nucleotides are TGTGCCAGCAGCCCATTTCGGGGAACCAATGAGCAGTTCTTC. Its protein product is CASSPFRGTNEQFF. The full variable domain, rest sourced from reference TRBV11-2 and TRBJ2-1, is EAGVAQSPRYKIIEKRQSVAFWCNPISGHATLYWYQQILGQGPKLLIQFQNNGVVDDSQLPKDRFSAERLKGVDSTLKIQPAKLEDSAVYLCASSPFRGTNEQFFGPGTRLTVL.

Concerning this clonotype itself: A single base separates this from a much larger clone, so it may be a read error. The chain employs TRBV7-2 and TRBJ1-5; 11 bases fit TRBD1. Germline loops: CDR1 SGHTA, CDR2 FQGNSA. This CDR3 is 15 amino acids long. CDR3 loop: CASSGRTGGGQSQHF. CDR3 nucleotide sequence: TGTGCCAGCAGCGGACGGACAGGGGGCGGTCAGTCCCAGCATTTT.

This clonotype appeared a few times. The chain has TRBV28 and TRBJ2-2; TRBD1 agrees at 10 bases. CDR3 length equals 15 residues. Germline CDR1 and CDR2: MDHEN and SYDVKM. The V and J ends lost 6 bases and 6 bases, in that order; junction bases with no gene match: 7. This CDR3 reads CASRDHGQGAGELFF. The CDR3 DNA is TGTGCCAGCAGGGACCACGGACAGGGGGCCGGGGAGCTGTTTTTT.

The genes are TRBV5-6 and TRBJ1-1, with D perhaps TRBD1 (5 bases). The V gene lost 4 bases and the J gene lost 3 bases, with 22 bases spanning the gap. The CDR3 is 17 residues long. Per the germline V gene, CDR1 is SGHDT and CDR2 is YYEEEE. The CDR3 DNA sequence: TGTGCCAGCAGCCCCGCCTTGGGACGTCTAGATGACACTGAAGCTTTCTTT. This translates into CASSPALGRLDDTEAFF. The full variable domain, its missing parts supplied by reference TRBV5-6 and TRBJ1-1, is DAGVTQSPTHLIKTRGQQVTLRCSPKSGHDTVSWYQQALGQGPQFIFQYYEEEERQRGNFPDRFSGHQFPNYSSELNVNALLLGDSALYLCASSPALGRLDDTEAFFGQGTRLTVV.

This clonotype appeared a few times. The rearrangement links TRBV6-6 to TRBJ2-7; TRBD1 matches 8 bases. The germline V gene encodes CDR1 MNHNY and CDR2 SVGAGI (reference sequence). J was trimmed by 0 bases and V by 2 bases; bases with no gene match: 6. This CDR3 contains 16 residues. The CDR3 loop reads CASSYLRTGSSYEQYV. The CDR3 nucleotides are TGTGCCAGCAGTTACCTTCGGACAGGGAGCTCCTACGAGCAGTACGTC.

This clonotype has just one count. J is TRBJ1-4 and V is TRBV2; maybe TRBD1 (6 bases). The CDR3 is made up of 14 amino acids. The germline V and J ends were trimmed by 4 bases and 8 bases, with 14 bases remaining between them. Germline values: CDR1 SNHLY, CDR2 FYNNEI. The CDR3 sequence: CASSAWGAGEKLFF. The CDR3 DNA is TGTGCCAGCAGTGCTTGGGGGGCGGGAGAAAAACTGTTTTTT. Full variable domain (rest looked up from reference TRBV2 and TRBJ1-4): EPEVTQTPSHQVTQMGQEVILRCVPISNHLYFYWYRQILGQKVEFLVSFYNNEISEKSEIFDDQFSVERPDGSNFTLKIRSTKLEDSAMYFCASSAWGAGEKLFFGSGTQLSVL.

This clonotype has ten or more counts. The V gene is TRBV28, the J gene TRBJ2-2; D might be TRBD2 (6 bases). Trimming shortened V by 3 bases and J by 4 bases, and 12 bases separated the two germline ends. Germline CDR1 and CDR2: MDHEN and SYDVKM. The length of the CDR3 is 15 residues. In DNA form, the CDR3 reads TGTGCCAGCAGTTTGTATCAGGGACTCACCGGGGAGCTGTTTTTT. Protein sequence: CASSLYQGLTGELFF.

There are many counts of this clonotype. The chain is built from TRBV7-6 and TRBJ2-7; D not resolved. The CDR3 is 14 residues long. Germline V gives CDR1 SGHVS, CDR2 FNYEAQ. Trimming shortened V by 2 bases and J by 1 base, and 9 bases separated the two germline ends. CDR3 in DNA: TGTGCCAGCAGCTTACAAATAGGGTCCTACGAGCAGTACTTC. Its translation: CASSLQIGSYEQYF.

The chain links TRBV10-2 to TRBJ1-4; D not certain. CDR3 size: 13 residues. Between the trimmed V and J ends, which lost 5 bases and 8 bases, there was a span of 12 bases. Germline loops: CDR1 WSHSY, CDR2 SAAADI. This chain's CDR3 is CASSPVGDEKLFF. The CDR3 DNA reads TGCGCCAGCAGTCCGGTTGGAGACGAAAAACTGTTTTTT.

The chain has TRBV28 and TRBJ2-7; D could derive from TRBD1 or TRBD2 (5 bases each). Germline CDR1 reads MDHEN; CDR2 reads SYDVKM. The CDR3 loop spans 13 amino acids. V lost 11 bases, J lost 0 bases, and 14 bases lay in between. The CDR3 here is CAGTRDGSYEQYF. The CDR3 DNA is TGTGCCGGAACTCGGGACGGCTCCTACGAGCAGTACTTC. Full variable domain (missing parts from reference TRBV28 and TRBJ2-7): DVKVTQSSRYLVKRTGEKVFLECVQDMDHENMFWYRQDPGLGLRLIYFSYDVKMKEKGDIPEGYSVSREKKERFSLILESASTNQTSMYLCAGTRDGSYEQYFGPGTRLTVT.

The chain is built from TRBV2 and TRBJ1-2, with D uncertain. Trimming shortened V by 10 bases and J by 3 bases, and 15 bases separated the two germline ends. The CDR3 is made up of 13 amino acids. CDR1 is SNHLY and CDR2 is FYNNEI in the germline V gene. The CDR3 reads CANIGFAYYGYTF. Here the CDR3 DNA reads TGTGCCAACATCGGGTTTGCCTACTATGGCTACACCTTC.

The chain uses TRBV19 and TRBJ2-1; D gene unclear. The CDR3 is 16 residues long. Germline V CDR1 and CDR2: LNHDA, SQIVND (reference sequence). Trimming stripped 3 bases from V and 0 bases from J, with 12 bases between. The CDR3 region has the DNA TGTGCCAGTAGTATGTGGCTTCGCTTCTCCTACAATGAGCAGTTCTTC. Protein product: CASSMWLRFSYNEQFF.

This clonotype was counted ten times or more. The chain couples TRBV7-2 to TRBJ1-4; D unclear. Trimming removed 1 base from V and 0 bases from J, with 15 bases in between. The CDR3 consists of 18 residues. The germline V gene has CDR1 SGHTA and CDR2 FQGNSA. The CDR3 region is CASSLGRPYGPTNEKLFF. The CDR3 DNA reads TGTGCCAGCAGCTTAGGACGGCCCTACGGGCCAACTAATGAAAAACTGTTTTTT.

Worth noting for this clonotype: One end of the junction is discordant with germline, which a read error may explain. The CDR3 spells CASSFSRGSNSSLHF. The CDR3 DNA sequence: TGTGCCAGCAGTTTCAGCAGGGGGAGTAATTCATCCCTCCACTTT. The chain is built from TRBV27 and TRBJ1-6, with 7 bases lining up with TRBD1. The germline CDR1 and CDR2 sequences are MNHEY and SMNVEV (reference sequence). There are 15 residues in the CDR3.

The J gene is TRBJ2-2, the V gene TRBV28; possibly TRBD1 for D (5 bases). CDR3 size: 15 residues. Germline V gene lookup returns CDR1 MDHEN and CDR2 SYDVKM. V was shortened by 0 bases and J by 3 bases, with 8 bases between the two germline ends. The DNA of the CDR3 is TGTGCCAGCAGTTTATGGGACACTTACACCGGGGAGCTGTTTTTT. Translating it yields CASSLWDTYTGELFF. The full variable domain, completed using reference TRBV28 and TRBJ2-2, is DVKVTQSSRYLVKRTGEKVFLECVQDMDHENMFWYRQDPGLGLRLIYFSYDVKMKEKGDIPEGYSVSREKKERFSLILESASTNQTSMYLCASSLWDTYTGELFFGEGSRLTVL.

The table lists this clonotype with many counts. The chain employs TRBV7-8 and TRBJ2-4, with D unresolved. V shed 1 base and J shed 0 bases, with 10 bases lying between them. CDR3 size: 16 residues. Germline values: CDR1 SGHVS, CDR2 FQNEAQ. The CDR3 region is CASSLGAAIAKNIQYF. The CDR3 nucleotides read TGTGCCAGCAGCTTAGGGGCAGCCATAGCCAAAAACATTCAGTACTTC.

The CDR3, as DNA: TGTGCCAGCAGTGATTGGGTGGGCCGAACGTTGAACACTGAAGCTTTCTTT. This encodes CASSDWVGRTLNTEAFF. The chain links TRBV2 to TRBJ1-1; D uncertain. The CDR3 extends over 17 amino acids. Germline V gene lookup returns CDR1 SNHLY and CDR2 FYNNEI. V lost 3 bases, J lost 0 bases, and 17 bases lay in between.

About this clonotype itself: Given a much more abundant clone one base away, this may be a read error. The chain links TRBV7-8 to TRBJ2-3; 7 bases align to TRBD2. This CDR3 has 15 amino acids. V lost 9 bases, J lost 2 bases, and 11 bases stayed unmatched. Germline V CDR1 and CDR2: SGHVS, FQNEAQ. CDR3 protein: CASLLRGENTDTQYF. The CDR3 bases are TGTGCCAGTCTTCTTCGGGGGGAAAACACAGATACGCAGTATTTT.

The chain combines TRBV20-1 with TRBJ2-3; 8 nucleotides align to TRBD2. Germline V gives CDR1 DFQATT, CDR2 SNEGSKA (reference sequence). The V and J ends lost 2 bases and 1 base, in that order; junction bases with no gene match: 8. CDR3 length: 16 residues. CDR3 DNA: TGCAGTGCTAGACCTTATCGGGGGGGGGGCACAGATACGCAGTATTTT. It translates to CSARPYRGGGTDTQYF.

The sample holds many counts of this clonotype. The rearrangement uses TRBV7-2 and TRBJ2-7, with D uncertain. The germline CDR1 and CDR2 sequences are SGHTA and FQGNSA. The CDR3 has 14 residues. V lost 1 base to trimming and J lost 7 bases, with 14 bases between them. The CDR3 spells CASSLVGPATEQYV. The CDR3 DNA reads as TGTGCCAGCAGCTTAGTGGGCCCCGCAACGGAGCAGTACGTC.

This clonotype was counted only a few times. The V call is TRBV6-2 or TRBV6-3, the J call TRBJ2-1; D unresolved. Trimming cost V 6 bases and J 6 bases, with 12 bases left between them. Germline V gene data show CDR1 as MNHEY and CDR2 as SVGEGT. The CDR3 is 13 residues long. CDR3 region: CASSQYLPNEQFF. The CDR3 DNA reads TGTGCCAGCAGCCAATACCTCCCCAATGAGCAGTTCTTC.

This rearrangement joins TRBV7-6 to TRBJ2-7; 7 bases agree with TRBD2. V dropped 3 bases and J dropped 7; count of bases not matched to a gene: 9. The CDR3 has 14 residues. Germline CDR1 is SGHVS and CDR2 is FNYEAQ. For the CDR3, the DNA is TGTGCCAGCAGCTTGCTGGGGCCCGGGAGGGAGCAGTACTTC. It encodes CASSLLGPGREQYF.

This clonotype has only one observation. The chain couples TRBV2 to TRBJ2-7, with a weak D call TRBD2 (6 bases). CDR3 length: 13 residues. The V gene's germline CDR1 is SNHLY and CDR2 FYNNEI. Trimming pared 8 bases from V and 2 bases from J, leaving 13 bases between. The CDR3 loop is CASGGTLAYEQYV. CDR3 DNA: TGTGCCAGCGGGGGGACGTTAGCCTACGAGCAGTACGTC.

This clonotype was detected many times. J is TRBJ2-2 and V is TRBV29-1; D is unresolved. V shed 1 base and J shed 4 bases, with 4 bases lying between them. CDR1 is SQVTM, CDR2 ANQGSEA, per germline. CDR3 length: 12 amino acids. This CDR3 is CSVEGGTGELFF. CDR3 DNA: TGCAGCGTTGAAGGGGGCACCGGGGAGCTGTTTTTT.

In the case of this clonotype: A junction end diverges from the germline sequence, so it may reflect a read error. The chain employs TRBV12-5 and TRBJ2-2; D is possibly TRBD2 (5 bases). Germline CDR1 LGHNT, CDR2 FRNRAP. There are 12 residues in the CDR3. The CDR3 DNA reads TGTACTAGTGCCATACCGACCGGGGAGCTGTTTTTT. It encodes CTSAIPTGELFF.

This rearrangement joins TRBV28 to TRBJ1-1; the D is unclear. Trimming removed 2 bases from V and 0 bases from J, with 10 bases in between. The CDR3 runs 15 residues. Germline loops: CDR1 MDHEN, CDR2 SYDVKM. The chain's CDR3 is CASSLGITMNTEAFF. The CDR3 coding sequence is TGTGCCAGCAGTTTAGGGATAACAATGAACACTGAAGCTTTCTTT.

This clonotype showed up many times. The chain couples TRBV7-3 to TRBJ2-1, with D perhaps TRBD2 (5 bases). CDR1 is SGHTA and CDR2 is FQGTGA in the germline V gene. Trimming removed 4 bases from V and 3 bases from J, with 13 bases in between. There are 15 residues in the CDR3. CDR3 residues: CASSSVPSGYNEQFF. CDR3 DNA: TGTGCCAGCAGCTCGGTCCCGAGCGGCTACAATGAGCAGTTCTTC.